This T cell receptor beta chain comes out of a study of cytomegalovirus exposure and HLA in healthy donors. From germline, CDR1 is SGHRS and CDR2 YFSETQ. Trimming cost V 4 bases and J 0 bases; bases outside gene matches: 23. The CDR3 extends over 23 amino acids. TCRdb keeps only in-frame clones here, not all; method: immunoSEQ multiplex PCR. The sample includes about 63,000 clones, 70% to 90% of them seen just once. This chain joins TRBV5-1 and TRBJ1-6; 9 bases match TRBD1. The receptor was isolated from a woman aged 18-29 years in good health and CMV-seronegative. Source material: PBMCs. CDR3 in DNA: TGCGCCAGCAGCCGGGAAGAGGGACAGGGAGACCTAATCAGGAGCTCCTATAATTCACCCCTCCACTTT. This translates into CASSREEGQGDLIRSSYNSPLHF.